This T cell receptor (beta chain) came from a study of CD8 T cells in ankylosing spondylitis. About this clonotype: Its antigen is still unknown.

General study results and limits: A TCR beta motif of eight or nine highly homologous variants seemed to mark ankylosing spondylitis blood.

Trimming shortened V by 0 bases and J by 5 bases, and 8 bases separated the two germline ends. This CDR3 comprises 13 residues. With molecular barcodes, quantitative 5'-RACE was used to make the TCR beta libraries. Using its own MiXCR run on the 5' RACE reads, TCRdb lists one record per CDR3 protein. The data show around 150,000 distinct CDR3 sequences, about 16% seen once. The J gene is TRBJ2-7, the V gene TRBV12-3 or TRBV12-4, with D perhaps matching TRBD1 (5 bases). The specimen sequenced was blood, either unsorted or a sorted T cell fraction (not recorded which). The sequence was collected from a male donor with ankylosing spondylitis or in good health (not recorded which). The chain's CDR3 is CASSLARADEQYF. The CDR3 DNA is TGTGCCAGCAGTTTAGCCAGGGCGGACGAGCAGTACTTC.